These 4 T cell receptor beta chains originate from one sample sequenced in a study of shared T cell receptors in the human thymus. Sequencing was performed with immunoSEQ multiplex PCR; in TCRdb, only in-frame clones are kept and a portion is missing. The repertoire holds 640,000 or so clones, with approximately 89% as singletons. Separately, the same data were catalogued under a study of human thymus T cells.

Sequencing was carried out using thymocytes. These receptors originate from a boy younger than two with a congenital heart defect.

The V and J genes are TRBV5-1 and TRBJ1-1; D unresolved. CDR1 is SGHRS and CDR2 is YFSETQ in the germline V gene. The V end lost 4 bases, the J end lost 0 bases, and 13 bases lay between the germline ends. The CDR3 is 15 residues long. The CDR3 nucleotides read TGCGCCAGCAGCCAAAGCAAAAGCATGAACACTGAAGCTTTCTTT. This sequence encodes CASSQSKSMNTEAFF.

V is TRBV11-2 and J is TRBJ1-5; TRBD1 is a possible D gene (5 bases). The CDR3 runs to 16 residues. The germline gives CDR1 SGHAT, CDR2 FQNNGV. Trimming pared 1 base from V and 0 bases from J, leaving 10 bases between. The CDR3 protein is CASSLVDSYSNQPQHF. The CDR3 DNA follows: TGTGCCAGCAGCTTAGTAGACAGTTATAGCAATCAGCCCCAGCATTTT. The whole variable domain, remainder taken from reference TRBV11-2 and TRBJ1-5, is EAGVAQSPRYKIIEKRQSVAFWCNPISGHATLYWYQQILGQGPKLLIQFQNNGVVDDSQLPKDRFSAERLKGVDSTLKIQPAKLEDSAVYLCASSLVDSYSNQPQHFGDGTRLSIL.

V gene TRBV5-1 combines with J gene TRBJ2-7, with 14 bases identical to TRBD2. V was clipped by 4 bases and J by 5 bases; unmatched bases: 8. This CDR3 spans 16 amino acids. The germline V gene encodes CDR1 SGHRS and CDR2 YFSETQ. The CDR3 coding sequence is TGCGCCAGCAGCCGCAATCGGACTAGCGGGAGGCACGAGCAGTACTTC. It yields the protein CASSRNRTSGRHEQYF.

This rearrangement joins TRBV19 to TRBJ1-2; the D gene is possibly TRBD1 (5 bases). The CDR3 is 17 amino acids. Germline V gives CDR1 LNHDA, CDR2 SQIVND (reference sequence). The V end was cut by 3 bases, the J end by 4 bases, with 21 bases between. In nucleotides, the CDR3 is TGTGCCAGTAGTATTGGCGGACAAAGACCTTTACGCTATGGCTACACCTTC. Translation: CASSIGGQRPLRYGYTF.